This entry features one TCR beta chain sequence. Its cognate antigen is unknown. No ophthalmopathy within 18 months of follow-up signified stable hyperthyroidism. The data derive from a study of Graves' ophthalmopathy and Graves' hyperthyroidism. Study in general: Peripheral blood was collected at initial diagnosis, before any treatment. Notes on the study in general: For predicting ophthalmopathy progression, the model had nearly 71% sensitivity and approximately 72% specificity.

CDR1 and CDR2 from the germline V gene are MDHEN and SYDVKM. This CDR3 region has 14 residues. The V gene lost 3 bases and the J gene lost 2 bases, with 10 bases spanning the gap. Using RNA transcripts, the TCR beta CDR3 regions were amplified. RT-PCR in the first round used HTBI primers; a second-round multiplex PCR followed. TCRdb analysed the multiplex PCR reads with MiXCR anew, one entry per CDR3 protein. The sample records 680,000 or so distinct CDR3 sequences, 22% being singletons. Source material: peripheral blood. The chain recombines TRBV28 with TRBJ1-2; no firm D call. The clonotype originates from a woman aged 18-29 years with stable Graves' hyperthyroidism. Some clones in this sample may be carry-over from other donors' samples. The CDR3 reads CASSLGVGNYGYTF. The CDR3 DNA reads TGTGCCAGCAGTTTGGGTGTGGGGAACTATGGCTACACCTTC.